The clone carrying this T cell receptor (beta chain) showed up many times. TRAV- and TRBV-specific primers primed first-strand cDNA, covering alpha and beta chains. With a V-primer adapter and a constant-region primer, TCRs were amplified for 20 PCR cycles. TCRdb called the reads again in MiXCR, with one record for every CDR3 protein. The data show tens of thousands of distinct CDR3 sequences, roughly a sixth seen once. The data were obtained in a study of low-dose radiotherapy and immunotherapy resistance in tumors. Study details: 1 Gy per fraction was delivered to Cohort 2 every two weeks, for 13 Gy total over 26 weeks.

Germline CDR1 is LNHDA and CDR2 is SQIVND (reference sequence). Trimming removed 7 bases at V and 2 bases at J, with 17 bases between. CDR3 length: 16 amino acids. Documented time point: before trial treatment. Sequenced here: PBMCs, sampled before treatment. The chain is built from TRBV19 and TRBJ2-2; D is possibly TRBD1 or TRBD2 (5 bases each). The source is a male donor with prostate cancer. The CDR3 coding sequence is TGTGCCAGTACCCCGGAGGTCAGGGCCAACACCGGGGAGCTGTTTTTT. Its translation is CASTPEVRANTGELFF.